The 10 T cell receptor beta chains below all came from one sample that was sequenced in a study of post-analysis software for immune sequencing data. Study-wide results and caveats: Patients used four to six TRBV segments, including TRBV5-6, TRBV5-1 and TRBV20-1, more often than controls.

The library was made from cDNA and included unique molecular identifiers. TCRdb ran MiXCR on the PCR reads and lists one entry per CDR3 protein. The data contain 650,000 to 850,000 distinct CDR3 sequences, 40% to 55% of them singletons. Which antigens these TCRs recognize remains unknown. Material: blood. These receptors all stem from a girl aged 5-17 years with multiple sclerosis.

J is TRBJ2-3 and V is TRBV4-3; D could derive from TRBD1 or TRBD2 (6 bases each). V was trimmed by 0 bases and J by 6 bases, leaving 13 bases between them. This CDR3 is 15 amino acids long. The V gene's germline CDR1 is LGHNA and CDR2 YSLEER. As DNA, the CDR3 is TGCGCCAGCAGCCAAGAATGGGGGGCTGTGGATACGCAGTATTTT. Residues: CASSQEWGAVDTQYF.

J is TRBJ2-7 and V is TRBV5-1; 13 bases map to TRBD2. V lost 5 bases, J lost 2 bases, and 4 bases stayed unmatched. The CDR3 loop spans 15 amino acids. Per germline, CDR1 SGHRS and CDR2 YFSETQ. CDR3: CASRGGTSGTYEQYF. In DNA form, the CDR3 reads TGCGCCAGCAGGGGAGGGACTAGCGGGACCTACGAGCAGTACTTC.

There are a few counts of this clonotype. The J gene is TRBJ2-3, the V gene TRBV10-3; D might be TRBD1 or TRBD2, each matching 5 bases. The V gene's germline CDR1 is ENHRY and CDR2 SYGVKD. V shed 7 bases and J shed 4 bases, with 15 bases lying between them. This CDR3 spans 14 amino acids. CDR3 bases: TGTGCCATCACTCGCCCGGGGCGGGCAGATACGCAGTATTTT. Encoded protein: CAITRPGRADTQYF.

In its sample, this clonotype was seen a few times. V is TRBV5-1 and J is TRBJ1-2; D not resolved. The V and J ends lost 0 bases and 3 bases respectively, with 12 bases between them. This CDR3 comprises 15 residues. CDR1 SGHRS and CDR2 YFSETQ come from the germline V gene. In nucleotides, the CDR3 is TGCGCCAGCAGCTTGGAGCAAGGGTTTGACTATGGCTACACCTTC. Translated: CASSLEQGFDYGYTF.

This chain uses TRBV6-5 with TRBJ2-5; TRBD2 is a possible D gene (6 bases). V was cut by 2 bases and J by 11 bases, with 9 bases left in between. The CDR3 loop spans 11 amino acids. Germline CDR1 reads MNHEY; CDR2 reads SVGAGI. The CDR3 here is CASSYLREQYF. The CDR3 DNA reads TGTGCCAGCAGTTACCTCCGGGAGCAGTACTTC.

This clonotype occurred a few times. The V gene is TRBV15, the J gene TRBJ2-3; 9 bases align to TRBD2. There are 15 residues in the CDR3. Germline lookup yields CDR1 LNHNV and CDR2 YYDKDF (reference sequence). V was clipped by 3 bases and J by 6 bases; unmatched bases: 7. CDR3: CATSSPTSGLDTQYF. DNA of the CDR3: TGTGCCACCAGCAGCCCCACTAGCGGGTTGGATACGCAGTATTTT.

This rearrangement joins TRBV29-1 to TRBJ2-4; 13 bases are a match to TRBD2. The CDR3 totals 14 residues. J was trimmed by 8 bases and V by 7 bases; bases with no gene match: 8. CDR1 and CDR2 (germline): SQVTM, ANQGSEA. In DNA, the CDR3 is TGCAGCGCCCGGACTAGCGGGAGTGTCGACATTCAGTACTTC. It translates to CSARTSGSVDIQYF.

V usage is TRBV12-3 or TRBV12-4 and J usage is TRBJ2-7; D is perhaps TRBD1 (5 bases). The length of the CDR3 is 14 residues. Trimming pared 8 bases from V and 3 bases from J, leaving 17 bases between. The CDR3 reads CASGQTVPNYEQYF. The CDR3 nucleotides are TGTGCCAGCGGCCAGACAGTGCCCAACTACGAGCAGTACTTC.

The DNA for the CDR3 is TGTGCCAGCAGTCAGGGACGCAATGAGCAGTTCTTC. Its protein is CASSQGRNEQFF. The genes are TRBV6-5 and TRBJ2-1; D is perhaps TRBD1 or TRBD2 (5 bases each). Trimming shortened V by 5 bases and J by 6 bases, and 8 bases separated the two germline ends. This CDR3 has 12 residues. Germline assignment: CDR1 MNHEY and CDR2 SVGAGI.

The chain combines TRBV6-2 or TRBV6-3 with TRBJ2-4, with a possible D match to TRBD2 (6 bases). Germline V gene lookup returns CDR1 MNHEY and CDR2 SVGEGT. V lost 6 bases and J lost 2, with 20 bases in between. This CDR3 has 17 residues. CDR3 amino acids: CASSRWREVISKNIQYF. The CDR3 DNA reads TGTGCCAGCAGCCGCTGGAGGGAGGTCATCTCCAAAAACATTCAGTACTTC.